These T cell receptor beta chains were read from a single sample in a study of T cell responses to AZD1222 COVID-19 vaccine. The assay was immunoSEQ multiplex PCR, and TCRdb's table has in-frame clones only and misses some. Among roughly 70,000 clones listed, approximately 84% were seen once. Sequencing was performed on peripheral blood, taken on day 0 of AZD1222 vaccination. The receptors derive from an adult in good health. Each CDR3 is given with its conserved first and last residue. The order of the fields is D gene, CDR3 length, J gene, clone size, V gene, CDR3 protein, CDR3 DNA. D genes are given only for firm matches. Size values are once, few and many counts, or a class for expanded clones, and some rows have none.

D: NA
length: 13
J: TRBJ1-3
size: NA
V: TRBV10-2
CDR3: CASSPGGGNTIYF
DNA: TGCGCCAGCAGTCCGGGAGGTGGAAACACCATATATTTT

D: NA
length: 11
J: TRBJ1-2
size: NA
V: TRBV12-3/TRBV12-4
CDR3: CASTGGYGYTF
DNA: TGTGCCAGCACCGGAGGGTATGGCTACACCTTC

D: TRBD2
length: 15
J: TRBJ2-2
size: NA
V: TRBV11-3
CDR3: CASSGGRANTGELFF
DNA: TGTGCCAGCAGCGGGGGGAGGGCAAACACCGGGGAGCTGTTTTTT

D: NA
length: 14
J: TRBJ2-3
size: NA
V: TRBV12-5
CDR3: CASGPGQGTDTQYF
DNA: TGTGCTAGTGGTCCTGGACAAGGCACAGATACGCAGTATTTT

D: TRBD1
length: 13
J: TRBJ1-1
size: NA
V: TRBV7-3
CDR3: CASSSGTGHVAFF
DNA: TGTGCCAGCAGCTCCGGGACAGGGCACGTAGCTTTCTTT

D: NA
length: 14
J: TRBJ2-3
size: NA
V: TRBV7-3
CDR3: CASSLTPKGDTQYF
DNA: TGTGCCAGCAGCTTAACCCCGAAAGGGGATACGCAGTATTTT

D: NA
length: 15
J: TRBJ2-7
size: NA
V: TRBV27
CDR3: CASSPGGTGLDEQYF
DNA: TGTGCCAGCAGTCCGGGAGGGACAGGGCTAGACGAGCAGTACTTC

D: TRBD2
length: 16
J: TRBJ2-7
size: NA
V: TRBV11-2
CDR3: CASSLMVTSAVYEQYF
DNA: TGTGCCAGCAGCTTAATGGTGACTAGCGCAGTCTACGAGCAGTACTTC

D: NA
length: 15
J: TRBJ1-2
size: NA
V: TRBV6-5
CDR3: CASSYRAGSSIGYTF
DNA: TGTGCCAGCAGTTACCGCGCGGGTTCATCCATTGGCTACACCTTC

D: TRBD1
length: 14
J: TRBJ2-7
size: few
V: TRBV6-2/TRBV6-3
CDR3: CASSPGQGAYEQYF
DNA: TGTGCCAGCAGTCCCGGACAGGGGGCATACGAGCAGTACTTC

D: NA
length: 12
J: TRBJ1-6
size: NA
V: TRBV27
CDR3: CASTYGDSPLHF
DNA: TGTGCCAGCACCTATGGGGATTCACCCCTCCACTTT

D: TRBD1
length: 14
J: TRBJ2-7
size: once
V: TRBV2
CDR3: CASSPPGQGDEQYF
DNA: TGTGCCAGCAGTCCTCCGGGACAGGGTGACGAGCAGTACTTC

D: NA
length: 15
J: TRBJ1-2
size: NA
V: TRBV4-1
CDR3: CASSQGQGRNYGYTF
DNA: TGCGCCAGCAGCCAAGGGCAGGGCCGAAACTATGGCTACACCTTC

D: NA
length: 11
J: TRBJ2-1
size: NA
V: TRBV13
CDR3: CASSAAGEQFF
DNA: TGTGCCAGCAGCGCGGCAGGTGAGCAGTTCTTC

D: NA
length: 13
J: TRBJ2-3
size: NA
V: TRBV29-1
CDR3: CSVGTFSTDTQYF
DNA: TGCAGCGTTGGGACTTTTAGCACAGATACGCAGTATTTT

D: NA
length: 16
J: TRBJ1-5
size: NA
V: TRBV7-2
CDR3: CASSLRGRDSNQPQHF
DNA: TGTGCCAGCAGCTTACGGGGGCGAGATAGCAATCAGCCCCAGCATTTT

D: TRBD1
length: 16
J: TRBJ1-2
size: NA
V: TRBV5-6
CDR3: CASSPAGQIFGYGYTF
DNA: TGTGCCAGCAGCCCGGCGGGACAGATCTTTGGGTATGGCTACACCTTC

D: NA
length: 17
J: TRBJ1-4
size: NA
V: TRBV5-4
CDR3: CASSSARSGRGEEKLFF
DNA: TGTGCCAGCAGCTCTGCCCGATCCGGGAGGGGCGAAGAAAAACTGTTTTTT

D: NA
length: 13
J: TRBJ1-3
size: NA
V: TRBV9
CDR3: CATLWVAGNTIYF
DNA: TGTGCCACCCTTTGGGTTGCCGGAAACACCATATATTTT

D: NA
length: 12
J: TRBJ1-2
size: NA
V: TRBV7-8
CDR3: CASSSMGYGYTF
DNA: TGTGCCAGCAGCTCCATGGGTTATGGCTACACCTTC

D: NA
length: 15
J: TRBJ1-2
size: NA
V: TRBV4-2
CDR3: CASSQVALNNYGYTF
DNA: TGTGCCAGCAGCCAAGTAGCCCTAAATAACTATGGCTACACCTTC

D: TRBD2
length: 15
J: TRBJ2-3
size: NA
V: TRBV6-1
CDR3: CASSERGGWTDTQYF
DNA: TGTGCCAGCAGTGAACGGGGGGGGTGGACAGATACGCAGTATTTT

D: TRBD2
length: 16
J: TRBJ2-5
size: NA
V: TRBV28
CDR3: CASRSGFGGRAEEQYF
DNA: TGTGCCAGCCGTAGTGGTTTCGGCGGGAGGGCCGAGGAGCAGTACTTC

D: NA
length: 14
J: TRBJ1-2
size: NA
V: TRBV5-6
CDR3: CASSSTGALYGYTF
DNA: TGTGCCAGCAGCTCAACCGGGGCGCTTTATGGCTACACCTTC

D: NA
length: 12
J: TRBJ2-1
size: once
V: TRBV30
CDR3: CAWSPFGGEQFF
DNA: TGTGCCTGGAGTCCCTTTGGGGGTGAGCAGTTCTTC

D: NA
length: 15
J: TRBJ2-1
size: NA
V: TRBV2
CDR3: CASYVSTVSFDEQFF
DNA: TGTGCCAGCTATGTATCGACAGTGTCCTTTGATGAGCAGTTCTTC

D: NA
length: 16
J: TRBJ2-2
size: NA
V: TRBV24-1
CDR3: CATSDQGAPNTGELFF
DNA: TGTGCCACCAGTGATCAAGGGGCTCCGAACACCGGGGAGCTGTTTTTT

D: NA
length: 16
J: TRBJ2-3
size: NA
V: TRBV4-3
CDR3: CASSQRLAGSTDTQYF
DNA: TGCGCCAGCAGCCAAAGGCTCGCAGGTAGCACAGATACGCAGTATTTT

D: NA
length: 11
J: TRBJ2-7
size: NA
V: TRBV18
CDR3: CASSREYEQYF
DNA: TGTGCCAGCTCAAGAGAATACGAGCAGTACTTC

D: NA
length: 13
J: TRBJ1-4
size: NA
V: TRBV30
CDR3: CAWRGHPNEKLFF
DNA: TGTGCCTGGAGGGGACACCCTAATGAAAAACTGTTTTTT

D: NA
length: 15
J: TRBJ2-5
size: NA
V: TRBV28
CDR3: CASSWRNLPQETQYF
DNA: TGTGCCAGCAGTTGGCGGAACCTCCCTCAAGAGACCCAGTACTTC